This T cell receptor beta chain was identified during a study of long-term antiretroviral therapy in people with HIV. Overall study results and limits: Whichever time point was examined, clones expanded before ART dominated the repertoire.

V dropped 3 bases and J dropped 4 bases, with 5 bases sitting between them. The germline V gene encodes CDR1 SGDLS and CDR2 YYNGEE. The CDR3 extends over 12 amino acids. Survey-level resolution applied to immunoSEQ assay v3.0. Measured with immunoSEQ multiplex PCR; TCRdb has only the in-frame clones, and not every one. The top ten hold approximately 8.4% of the sample, which has 15,000 to 20,000 clones, about 86% seen once. With regard to this clone: No antigen is known for it.

The material sequenced was unsorted PBMCs, taken 0.1 years after starting antiretroviral therapy. This clonotype originated in a young man with HIV. This sequence joins TRBV9 and TRBJ1-3; D remains unclear. The CDR3 DNA is TGTGCCAGCAGCGCTGAGGGAAACACCATATATTTT. Translated, it gives CASSAEGNTIYF. Full variable domain (remainder filled in from reference TRBV9 and TRBJ1-3): DSGVTQTPKHLITATGQRVTLRCSPRSGDLSVYWYQQSLDQGLQFLIQYYNGEERAKGNILERFSAQQFPDLHSELNLSSLELGDSALYFCASSAEGNTIYFGEGSWLTVV.